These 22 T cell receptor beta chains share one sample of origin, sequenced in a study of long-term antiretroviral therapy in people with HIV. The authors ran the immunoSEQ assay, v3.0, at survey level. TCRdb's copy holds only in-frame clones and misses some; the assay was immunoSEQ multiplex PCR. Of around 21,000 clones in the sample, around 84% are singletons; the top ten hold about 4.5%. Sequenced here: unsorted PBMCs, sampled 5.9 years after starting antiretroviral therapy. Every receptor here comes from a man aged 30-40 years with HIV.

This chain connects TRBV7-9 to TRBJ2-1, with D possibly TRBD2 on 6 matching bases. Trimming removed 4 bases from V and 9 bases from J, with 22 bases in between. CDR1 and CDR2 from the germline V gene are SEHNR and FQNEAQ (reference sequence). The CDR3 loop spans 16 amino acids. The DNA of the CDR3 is TGTGCCAGCAGCTCACTAACCTCGACTAGTTCCAGTGAGCAGTTCTTC. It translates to CASSSLTSTSSSEQFF.

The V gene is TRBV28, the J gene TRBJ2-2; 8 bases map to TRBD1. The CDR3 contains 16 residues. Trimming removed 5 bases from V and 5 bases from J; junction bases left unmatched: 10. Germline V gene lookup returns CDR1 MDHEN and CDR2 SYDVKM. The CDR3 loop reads CASSLNDRGGTGELFF. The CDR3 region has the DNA TGTGCCAGCAGTCTCAATGACAGGGGTGGTACCGGGGAGCTGTTTTTT.

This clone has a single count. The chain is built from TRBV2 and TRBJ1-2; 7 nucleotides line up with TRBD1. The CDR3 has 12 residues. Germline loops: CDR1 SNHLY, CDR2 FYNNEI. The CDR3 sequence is CATEEGAGGYTF. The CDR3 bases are TGTGCAACAGAGGAGGGGGCGGGTGGCTACACCTTC.

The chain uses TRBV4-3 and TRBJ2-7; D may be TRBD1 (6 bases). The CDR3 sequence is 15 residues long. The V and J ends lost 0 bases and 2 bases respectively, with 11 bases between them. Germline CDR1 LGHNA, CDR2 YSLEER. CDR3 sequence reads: CASSQDRTATYEQYF. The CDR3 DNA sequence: TGCGCCAGCAGCCAAGATCGGACAGCTACCTACGAGCAGTACTTC.

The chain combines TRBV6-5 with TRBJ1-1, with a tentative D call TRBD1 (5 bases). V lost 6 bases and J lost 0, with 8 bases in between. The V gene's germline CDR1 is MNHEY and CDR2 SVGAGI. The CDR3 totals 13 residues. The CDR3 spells CASRRGMNTEAFF. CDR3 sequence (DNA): TGTGCCAGCAGACGGGGGATGAACACTGAAGCTTTCTTT.

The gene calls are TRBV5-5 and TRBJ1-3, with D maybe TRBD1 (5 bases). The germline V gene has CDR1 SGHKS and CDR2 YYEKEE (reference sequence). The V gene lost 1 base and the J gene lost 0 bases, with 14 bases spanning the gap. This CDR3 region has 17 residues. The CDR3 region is CASSLRQGQGSGNTIYF. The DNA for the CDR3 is TGTGCCAGCAGCTTGCGGCAGGGCCAGGGCTCTGGAAACACCATATATTTT.

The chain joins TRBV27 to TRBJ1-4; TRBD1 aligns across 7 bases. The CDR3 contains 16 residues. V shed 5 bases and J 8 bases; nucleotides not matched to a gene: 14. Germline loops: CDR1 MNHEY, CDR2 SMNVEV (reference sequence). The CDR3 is CASSLEPRQGYEKLFF. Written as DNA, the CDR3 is TGTGCCAGCAGTCTAGAACCCAGACAGGGTTACGAAAAACTGTTTTTT.

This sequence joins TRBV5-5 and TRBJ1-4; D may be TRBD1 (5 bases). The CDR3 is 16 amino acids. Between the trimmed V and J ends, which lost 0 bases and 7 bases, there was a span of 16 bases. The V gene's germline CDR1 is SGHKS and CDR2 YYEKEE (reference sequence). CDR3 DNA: TGTGCCAGCAGCTTGGCCGGGTCGGGGGAAATTGAAAAACTGTTTTTT. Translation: CASSLAGSGEIEKLFF. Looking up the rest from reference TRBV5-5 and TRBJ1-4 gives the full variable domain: DAGVTQSPTHLIKTRGQQVTLRCSPISGHKSVSWYQQVLGQGPQFIFQYYEKEERGRGNFPDRFSARQFPNYSSELNVNALLLGDSALYLCASSLAGSGEIEKLFFGSGTQLSVL.

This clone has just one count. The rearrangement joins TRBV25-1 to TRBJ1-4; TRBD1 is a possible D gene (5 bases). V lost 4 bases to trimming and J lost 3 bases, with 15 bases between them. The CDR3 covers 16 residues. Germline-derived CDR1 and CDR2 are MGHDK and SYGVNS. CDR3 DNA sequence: TGTGCCAGCAGTGTTGCGCGGGGCTGGGCTAATGAAAAACTGTTTTTT. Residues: CASSVARGWANEKLFF.

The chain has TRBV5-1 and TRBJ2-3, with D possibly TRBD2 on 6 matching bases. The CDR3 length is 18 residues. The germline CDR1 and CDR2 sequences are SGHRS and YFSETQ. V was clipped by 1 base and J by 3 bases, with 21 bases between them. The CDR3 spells CASSLLGSRGGGTDTQYF. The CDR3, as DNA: TGCGCCAGCAGCTTGTTAGGGTCGCGGGGAGGAGGAACAGATACGCAGTATTTT. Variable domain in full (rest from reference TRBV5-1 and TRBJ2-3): KAGVTQTPRYLIKTRGQQVTLSCSPISGHRSVSWYQQTPGQGLQFLFEYFSETQRNKGNFPGRFSGRQFSNSRSEMNVSTLELGDSALYLCASSLLGSRGGGTDTQYFGPGTRLTVL.

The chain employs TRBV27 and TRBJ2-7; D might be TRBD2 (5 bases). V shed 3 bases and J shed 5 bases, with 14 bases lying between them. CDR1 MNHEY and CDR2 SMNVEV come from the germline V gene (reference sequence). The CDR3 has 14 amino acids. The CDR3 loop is CASSFRGVSHEQYF. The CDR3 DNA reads TGTGCCAGCAGTTTTCGGGGAGTGTCCCACGAGCAGTACTTC.

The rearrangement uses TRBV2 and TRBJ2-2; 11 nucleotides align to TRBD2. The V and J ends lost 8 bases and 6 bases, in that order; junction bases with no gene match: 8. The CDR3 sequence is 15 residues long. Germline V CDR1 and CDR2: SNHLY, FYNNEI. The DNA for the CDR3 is TGTGCCAGCGGTTCTAGCGGGGGGTGGGCCGGGGAGCTGTTTTTT. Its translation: CASGSSGGWAGELFF.

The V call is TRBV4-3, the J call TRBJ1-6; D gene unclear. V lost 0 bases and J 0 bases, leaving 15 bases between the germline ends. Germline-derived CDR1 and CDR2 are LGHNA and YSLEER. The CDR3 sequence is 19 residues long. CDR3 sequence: CASSQDPVMGGSYNSPLHF. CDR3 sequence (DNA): TGCGCCAGCAGCCAAGACCCCGTGATGGGAGGCTCCTATAATTCACCCCTCCACTTT.

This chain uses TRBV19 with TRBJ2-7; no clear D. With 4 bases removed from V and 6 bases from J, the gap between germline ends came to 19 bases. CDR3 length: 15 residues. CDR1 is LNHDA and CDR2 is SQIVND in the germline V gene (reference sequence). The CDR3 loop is CASSKWRDNLSEQYF. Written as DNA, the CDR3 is TGTGCCAGTAGTAAATGGCGTGACAACTTAAGCGAGCAGTACTTC.

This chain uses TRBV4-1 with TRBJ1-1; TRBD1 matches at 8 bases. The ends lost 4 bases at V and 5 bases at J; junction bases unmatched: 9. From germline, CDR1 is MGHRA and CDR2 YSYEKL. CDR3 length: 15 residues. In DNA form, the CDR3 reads TGCGCCAGCAGCCCCTACGACAGGGGTGAAACTGAAGCTTTCTTT. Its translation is CASSPYDRGETEAFF.

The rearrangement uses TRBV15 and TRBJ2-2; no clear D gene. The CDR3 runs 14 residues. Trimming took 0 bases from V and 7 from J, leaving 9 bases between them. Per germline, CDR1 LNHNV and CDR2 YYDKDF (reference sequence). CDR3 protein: CATSRELNSGELFF. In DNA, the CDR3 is TGTGCCACCAGCAGAGAATTGAATAGCGGGGAGCTGTTTTTT.

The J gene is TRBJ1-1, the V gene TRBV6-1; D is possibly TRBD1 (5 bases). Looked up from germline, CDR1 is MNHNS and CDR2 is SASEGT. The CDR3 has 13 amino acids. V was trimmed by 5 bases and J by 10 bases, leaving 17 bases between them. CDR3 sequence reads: CASSPGTPRGAFF. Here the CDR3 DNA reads TGTGCCAGCAGTCCTGGGACCCCCCGTGGAGCTTTCTTT.

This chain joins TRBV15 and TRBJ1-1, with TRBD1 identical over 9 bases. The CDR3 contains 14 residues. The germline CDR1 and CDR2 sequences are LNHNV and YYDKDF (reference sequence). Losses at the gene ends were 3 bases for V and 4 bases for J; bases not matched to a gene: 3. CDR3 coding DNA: TGTGCCACCAGCAGCGGGACAGGGATCACTGAAGCTTTCTTT. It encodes CATSSGTGITEAFF.

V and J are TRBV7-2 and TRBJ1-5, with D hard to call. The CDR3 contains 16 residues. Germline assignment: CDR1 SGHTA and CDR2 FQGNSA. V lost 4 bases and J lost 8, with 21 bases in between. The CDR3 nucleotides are TGTGCCAGCAGCTCAATAGGTGGGCCATACGTCGAGCCCCAGCATTTT. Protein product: CASSSIGGPYVEPQHF.

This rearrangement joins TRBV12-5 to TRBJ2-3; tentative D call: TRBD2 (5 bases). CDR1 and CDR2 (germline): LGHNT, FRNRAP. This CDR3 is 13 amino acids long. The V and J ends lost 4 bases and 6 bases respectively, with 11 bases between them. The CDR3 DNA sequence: TGTGCTAGTGGTTCGGGATCTTGGGATACGCAGTATTTT. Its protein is CASGSGSWDTQYF.

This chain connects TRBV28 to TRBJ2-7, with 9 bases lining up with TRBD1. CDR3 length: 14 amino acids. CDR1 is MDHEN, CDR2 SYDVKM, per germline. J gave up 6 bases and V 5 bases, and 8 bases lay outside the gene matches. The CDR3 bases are TGTGCCAGCAGTCCGTACCGGGACAGGGTCGAGCAGTACTTC. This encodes CASSPYRDRVEQYF.

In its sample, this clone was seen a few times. CDR3 in DNA: TGTGCCAGCAGCGGACAGGGGTCGGGAGGTGGCTACACCTTC. Its translation is CASSGQGSGGGYTF. The chain employs TRBV9 and TRBJ1-2, with 8 nucleotides matching TRBD1. Unmatched junction bases numbered 8, after V lost 3 bases and J lost 7 bases. The CDR3 sequence is 14 residues long. CDR1 and CDR2 (germline): SGDLS, YYNGEE.